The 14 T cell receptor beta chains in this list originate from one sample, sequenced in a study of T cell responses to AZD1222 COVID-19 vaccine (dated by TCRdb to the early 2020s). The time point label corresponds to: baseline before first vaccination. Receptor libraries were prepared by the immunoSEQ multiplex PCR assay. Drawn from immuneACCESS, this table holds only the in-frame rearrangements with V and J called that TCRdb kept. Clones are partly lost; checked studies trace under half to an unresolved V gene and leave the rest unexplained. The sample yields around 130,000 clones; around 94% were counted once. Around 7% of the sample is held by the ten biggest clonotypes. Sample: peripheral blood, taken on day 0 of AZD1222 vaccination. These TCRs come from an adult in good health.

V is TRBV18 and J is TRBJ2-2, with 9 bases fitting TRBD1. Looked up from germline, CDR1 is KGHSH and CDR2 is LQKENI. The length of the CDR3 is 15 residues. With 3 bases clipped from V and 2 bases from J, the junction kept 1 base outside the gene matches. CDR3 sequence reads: CASSPGQGNTGELFF. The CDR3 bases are TGTGCCAGCTCACCGGGACAGGGCAACACCGGGGAGCTGTTTTTT.

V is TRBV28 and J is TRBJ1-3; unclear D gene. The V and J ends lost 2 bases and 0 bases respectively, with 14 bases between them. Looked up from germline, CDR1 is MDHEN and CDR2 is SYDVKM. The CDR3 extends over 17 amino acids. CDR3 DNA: TGTGCCAGCAGTTTAATCTTCCGTGGGTCCTCTGGAAACACCATATATTTT. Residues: CASSLIFRGSSGNTIYF.

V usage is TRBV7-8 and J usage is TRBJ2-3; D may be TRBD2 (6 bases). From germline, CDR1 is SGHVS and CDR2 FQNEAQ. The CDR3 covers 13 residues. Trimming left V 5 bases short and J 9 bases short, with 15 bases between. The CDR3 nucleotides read TGTGCCAGCAGCAGGGGCGAGGGGAGGACGCAGTATTTT. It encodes CASSRGEGRTQYF.

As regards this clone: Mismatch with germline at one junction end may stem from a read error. CDR3 protein: CASSQDLLTRLGF. The CDR3 DNA reads TGCGCCAGCAGCCAAGATCTTCTTACTAGATTGGGCTTC. The chain carries TRBV4-3 and TRBJ2-7; a possible D gene is TRBD2 (5 bases). The CDR3 spans 13 residues. Germline assignment: CDR1 LGHNA and CDR2 YSLEER.

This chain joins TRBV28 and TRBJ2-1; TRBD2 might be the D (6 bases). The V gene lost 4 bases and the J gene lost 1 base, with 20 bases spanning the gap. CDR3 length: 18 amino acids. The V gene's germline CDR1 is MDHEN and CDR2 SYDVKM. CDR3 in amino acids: CASSSLAVKFLSYNEQFF. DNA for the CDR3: TGTGCCAGCAGTTCATTAGCGGTTAAGTTTTTGTCCTACAATGAGCAGTTCTTC.

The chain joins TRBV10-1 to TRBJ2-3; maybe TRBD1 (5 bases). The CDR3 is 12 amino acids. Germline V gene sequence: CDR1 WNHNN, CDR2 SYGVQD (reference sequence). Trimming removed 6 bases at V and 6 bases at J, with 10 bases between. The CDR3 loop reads CASSPGRDTQYF. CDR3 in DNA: TGCGCCAGCAGCCCAGGGCGGGATACGCAGTATTTT.

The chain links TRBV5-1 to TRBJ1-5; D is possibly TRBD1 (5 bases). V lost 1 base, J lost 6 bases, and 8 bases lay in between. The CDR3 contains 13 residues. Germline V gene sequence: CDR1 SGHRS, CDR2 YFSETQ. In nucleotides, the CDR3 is TGCGCCAGCAGCTTGACCGGGGGTCAGCCCCAGCATTTT. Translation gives CASSLTGGQPQHF.

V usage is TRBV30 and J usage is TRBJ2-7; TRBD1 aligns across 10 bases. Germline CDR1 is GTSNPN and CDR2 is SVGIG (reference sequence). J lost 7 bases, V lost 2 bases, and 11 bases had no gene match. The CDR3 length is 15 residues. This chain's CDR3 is CAWSSGQGSLGEQYF. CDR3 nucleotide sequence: TGTGCCTGGAGTTCGGGACAGGGGTCCCTTGGGGAGCAGTACTTC.

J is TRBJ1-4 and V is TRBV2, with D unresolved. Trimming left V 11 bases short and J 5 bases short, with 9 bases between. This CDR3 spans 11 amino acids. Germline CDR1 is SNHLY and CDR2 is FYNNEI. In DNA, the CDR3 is TGTGCCTCCGCGGGAAATGAAAAACTGTTTTTT. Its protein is CASAGNEKLFF.

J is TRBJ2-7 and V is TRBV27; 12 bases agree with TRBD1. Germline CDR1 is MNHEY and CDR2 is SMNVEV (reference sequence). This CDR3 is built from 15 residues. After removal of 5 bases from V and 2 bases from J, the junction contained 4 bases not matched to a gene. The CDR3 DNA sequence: TGTGCCAGCAGTCCAGGGACAGGGGGCGCCTACGAGCAGTACTTC. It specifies CASSPGTGGAYEQYF.

The CDR3 here is CASSLVTGSISEQFF. The DNA for the CDR3 is TGTGCCAGCAGCTTAGTGACAGGATCGATAAGTGAGCAGTTCTTC. The chain combines TRBV11-2 with TRBJ2-1; TRBD1 might be the D (6 bases). The germline V gene encodes CDR1 SGHAT and CDR2 FQNNGV. The CDR3 extends over 15 amino acids. V lost 1 base to trimming and J lost 9 bases, with 16 bases between them.

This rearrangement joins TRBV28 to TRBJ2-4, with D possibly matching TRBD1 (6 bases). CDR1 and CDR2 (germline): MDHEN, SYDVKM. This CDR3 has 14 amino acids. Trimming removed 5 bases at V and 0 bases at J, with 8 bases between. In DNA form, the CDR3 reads TGTGCCAGCAGTCCGGGACAAGCCAAAAACATTCAGTACTTC. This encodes CASSPGQAKNIQYF.

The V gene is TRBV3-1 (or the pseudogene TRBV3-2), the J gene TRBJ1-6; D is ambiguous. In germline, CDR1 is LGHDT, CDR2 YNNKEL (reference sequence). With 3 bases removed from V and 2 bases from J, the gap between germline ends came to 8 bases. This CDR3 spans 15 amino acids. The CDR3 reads CASSHAQPYNSPLHF. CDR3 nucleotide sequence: TGTGCCAGCAGCCATGCGCAGCCCTATAATTCACCCCTCCACTTT.

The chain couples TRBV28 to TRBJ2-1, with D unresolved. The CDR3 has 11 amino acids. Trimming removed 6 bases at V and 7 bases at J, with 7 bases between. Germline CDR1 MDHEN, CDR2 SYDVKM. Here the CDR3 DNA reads TGTGCCAGCAGATCGACAAATGAGCAGTTCTTC. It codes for CASRSTNEQFF.